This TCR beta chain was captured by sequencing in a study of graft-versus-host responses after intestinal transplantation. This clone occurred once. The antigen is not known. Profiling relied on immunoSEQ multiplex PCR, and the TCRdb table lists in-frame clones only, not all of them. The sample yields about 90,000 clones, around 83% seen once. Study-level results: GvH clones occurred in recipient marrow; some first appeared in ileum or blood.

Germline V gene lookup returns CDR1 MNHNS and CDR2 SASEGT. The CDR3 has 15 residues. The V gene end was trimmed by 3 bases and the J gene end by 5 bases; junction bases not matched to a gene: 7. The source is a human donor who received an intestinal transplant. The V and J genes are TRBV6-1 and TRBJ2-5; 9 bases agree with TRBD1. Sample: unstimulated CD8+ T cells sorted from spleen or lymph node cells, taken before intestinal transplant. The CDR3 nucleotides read TGTGCCAGCAGTGAGGGGACAGGGAATTTGGAGACCCAGTACTTC. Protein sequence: CASSEGTGNLETQYF.